Listed below are T cell receptor beta chains from one sample, sequenced in a study of blood T cells in healthy people across ages. Each CDR3 protein gets one entry after TCRdb re-called the 5' RACE reads with MiXCR. The table has over 700,000 distinct CDR3 sequences, 53% seen once; the top ten hold approximately 40%. Sequences were obtained from blood. These receptors came from a man older than 75 in good health. CDR3s include the opening cysteine and the closing phenylalanine or tryptophan. The order of the fields is D gene, clone size, J gene, V gene, CDR3 protein, CDR3 DNA. The D gene is left open where the match is weak. Clone size is not always given. Where it is, it says once, few, many or a class for expanded clones.

. | . | TRBJ2-4 | TRBV15 | CATSRGLARGEQYF | TGTGCCACCAGCAGAGGTCTAGCTAGGGGGGAGCAGTACTTC
. | . | TRBJ1-4 | TRBV9 | CASSVAPNEKLFF | TGTGCCAGCAGCGTGGCGCCTAATGAAAAACTGTTTTTT
. | once | TRBJ2-7 | TRBV6-5 | CASSPPTTGSGDEQYF | TGTGCCAGCAGTCCGCCAACCACAGGGAGCGGGGACGAGCAGTACTTC
TRBD2 | . | TRBJ2-7 | TRBV20-1 | CSLASGGSGRYEQYF | TGCAGCCTTGCTAGTGGGGGTAGCGGGAGATACGAGCAGTACTTC
. | . | TRBJ2-5 | TRBV2 | CASSEALSRGEQYF | TGTGCCAGCAGTGAAGCGCTTTCTCGCGGAGAGCAGTACTTC
. | . | TRBJ2-1 | TRBV20-1 | CSAPRGGQYNEQFF | TGCAGTGCACCGCGGGGCGGGCAGTACAATGAGCAGTTCTTC
TRBD2 | . | TRBJ2-3 | TRBV7-2 | CASSFSGRGTDTQYF | TGTGCCAGCAGCTTTAGCGGGAGAGGGACAGATACGCAGTATTTT
TRBD1 | few | TRBJ2-7 | TRBV5-1 | CASSWDRHSYEQYF | TGCGCCAGCAGCTGGGACAGGCACTCCTACGAGCAGTACTTC
. | . | TRBJ2-5 | TRBV2 | CASSEAQLGQETQYF | TGTGCCAGCAGTGAAGCCCAGCTAGGGCAAGAGACCCAGTACTTC
. | few | TRBJ2-5 | TRBV2 | CASSVIGGSGETQYF | TGTGCCAGCAGTGTAATAGGGGGTAGTGGTGAGACCCAGTACTTC
. | few | TRBJ2-7 | TRBV9 | CASSPTRAPPYEQYF | TGTGCCAGCAGCCCCACCAGGGCTCCCCCCTACGAGCAGTACTTC
. | . | TRBJ1-6 | TRBV25-1 | CASSEPHPGSPLHF | TGTGCCAGCAGTGAACCCCACCCAGGTTCACCCCTCCACTTT
. | few | TRBJ1-1 | TRBV29-1 | CSVSSRNTEAFF | TGCAGCGTTTCGAGCAGGAACACTGAAGCTTTCTTT
TRBD2 | . | TRBJ2-7 | TRBV4-2 | CASSHQGLAGGYEQYF | TGTGCCAGCAGCCACCAAGGACTAGCGGGGGGCTACGAGCAGTACTTC
. | few | TRBJ2-1 | TRBV24-1 | CATTSRGLNTRNEQFF | TGTGCCACCACTAGCCGGGGACTCAATACCCGAAATGAGCAGTTCTTC
TRBD2 | . | TRBJ2-1 | TRBV24-1 | CATTGPSGRGGNEQFF | TGTGCCACCACCGGGCCTAGCGGGAGAGGGGGGAATGAGCAGTTCTTC
TRBD2 | . | TRBJ2-1 | TRBV6-2/TRBV6-3 | CASSYRGGEGRDEQFF | TGTGCCAGCAGTTATCGGGGGGGGGAGGGGCGAGATGAGCAGTTCTTC
TRBD2 | once | TRBJ2-1 | TRBV7-2 | CASSPAGLGNNEQFF | TGTGCCAGCAGCCCAGCGGGACTAGGTAACAATGAGCAGTTCTTC
. | . | TRBJ2-7 | TRBV5-1 | CASSLGQDRVNEQYF | TGCGCCAGCAGCTTGGGGCAGGATCGGGTTAACGAGCAGTACTTC
TRBD1 | . | TRBJ2-5 | TRBV5-1 | CASSFRNRGYETQYF | TGCGCCAGCAGCTTCAGGAACAGGGGGTACGAGACCCAGTACTTC
TRBD2 | few | TRBJ2-5 | TRBV4-2 | CASSPKTSGRAETQYF | TGTGCCAGCAGCCCCAAGACTAGCGGGAGAGCAGAGACCCAGTACTTC
TRBD2 | . | TRBJ2-1 | TRBV6-4 | CASKKLAVYNEQFF | TGTGCCAGCAAAAAACTAGCGGTTTACAATGAGCAGTTCTTC
TRBD2 | . | TRBJ2-7 | TRBV10-2 | CASSPGTTGAQYF | TGCGCCAGCAGTCCGGGGACTACGGGAGCGCAGTACTTC
. | . | TRBJ1-6 | TRBV11-3 | CASSLIPGSPLHF | TGTGCCAGCAGCTTAATACCGGGTTCACCCCTCCACTTT
. | . | TRBJ2-1 | TRBV20-1 | CSARGVTTYNEQFF | TGCAGTGCTAGAGGGGTGACTACCTACAATGAGCAGTTCTTC
TRBD1 | . | TRBJ2-7 | TRBV5-1 | CASSPGTDYGQYF | TGCGCCAGCAGCCCGGGGACAGACTACGGGCAGTACTTC
. | . | TRBJ2-1 | TRBV6-4 | CASSDEKGEQFF | TGTGCCAGCAGTGACGAAAAGGGGGAGCAGTTCTTC
TRBD1 | . | TRBJ1-6 | TRBV27 | CASGISRGGPLHF | TGTGCCAGCGGGATCTCCAGGGGGGGACCCCTCCACTTT
. | . | TRBJ2-1 | TRBV6-1 | CASSPGTCNEQFF | TGTGCCAGCAGTCCCGGGACCTGCAATGAGCAGTTCTTC
TRBD2 | once | TRBJ2-1 | TRBV12-3/TRBV12-4 | CASSSGLAGGTYNEQFF | TGTGCCAGCAGTTCGGGACTAGCGGGAGGTACCTACAATGAGCAGTTCTTC